This TCR beta chain is drawn from a study of cytomegalovirus exposure and HLA in healthy donors. About the study: Genotyping of 398 donors showed that around 85% belonged to the Caucasian-associated ancestry cluster. Regarding the study as a whole: Clonal expansion was found to be greater in HLA-associated TCR beta chains than in equally common others in a later analysis. In a later analysis, TCR beta V- and J-gene trimming was associated with a missense DCLRE1C variant.

V lost 2 bases, J lost 3 bases, and 10 bases stayed unmatched. Looked up from germline, CDR1 is SGHRS and CDR2 is YFSETQ. CDR3 length: 17 residues. Points on this clone: What it binds is unknown.

The PCR contained 60 Vbeta and 13 Jbeta primers. In the study's own analysis: A later analysis tallied about 80 million unique TCR beta chains, around 12 million of them shared. Here immunoSEQ multiplex PCR was the method, and the copy in TCRdb shows in-frame clones only, minus some. The V and J calls and the clone size are those of that table, but D and trimming were determined from the DNA. The sample yields about 130,000 clones, 80% seen once. The receptor's source is a woman aged 35 to 49 in good health and CMV-seronegative. The rearrangement links TRBV5-1 to TRBJ2-5, with TRBD2 matching 10 bases. Material for sequencing was PBMCs. The CDR3 DNA reads as TGCGCCAGCAGCTTATCACCCCCGGGACTAGCGAAAGAGACCCAGTACTTC. Protein: CASSLSPPGLAKETQYF.